This entry features one T cell receptor (beta chain) sequence. Its antigen is still unknown. The data originate from a study of shared clonotypes between healthy human individuals. Study summary: Per-donor plates numbered three CD4 naive, three CD4 memory, two CD8 naive and one CD8 memory. Broader study findings: Donor clonotype sharing was expected to depend on sequencing depth.

This CDR3 has 18 amino acids. CD4+ cells were split into CD45RA+ naive and CD45RA-negative memory subsets. An assay was performed, and its level was deep. The table came from immunoSEQ multiplex PCR; TCRdb's copy has only in-frame clones and leaves some out. This table holds about 1.1 million clones, approximately 78% found once. The chain is built from TRBV12-2 and TRBJ2-7; TRBD2, the table's D call, was not compared with the DNA. TRBV12-2 represents a pseudogene. Specimen: memory CD4+ T cells from PBMCs. Subset indicated: CD45RA-negative fraction. The TCR was taken from a man aged 18 to 29 in good health. Some clones in this sample may be carry-over from other donors' samples. Here the CDR3 reads CASRLARPVVEDKYEQYF. The DNA for the CDR3 is TGTGCAAGTCGCTTAGCGAGGCCCGTGGTGGAGGATAAATACGAGCAGTACTTC.